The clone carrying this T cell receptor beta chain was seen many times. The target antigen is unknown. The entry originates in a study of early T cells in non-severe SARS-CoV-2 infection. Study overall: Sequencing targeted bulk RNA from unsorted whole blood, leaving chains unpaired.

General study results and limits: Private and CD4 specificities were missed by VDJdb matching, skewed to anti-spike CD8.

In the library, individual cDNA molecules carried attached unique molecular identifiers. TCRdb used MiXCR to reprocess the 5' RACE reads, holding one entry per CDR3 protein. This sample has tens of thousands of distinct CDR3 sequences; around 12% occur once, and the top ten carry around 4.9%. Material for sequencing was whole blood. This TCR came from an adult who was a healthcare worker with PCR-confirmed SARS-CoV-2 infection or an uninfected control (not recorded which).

CDR3 sequence (DNA): TGTGCCAGCAGCCGCCCGGGCGAAGGTACAGACATTCAGTACTTC. It translates to CASSRPGEGTDIQYF. The V and J genes are TRBV5-4 and TRBJ2-4; D is ambiguous. The V gene's germline CDR1 is SGHNT and CDR2 YYREEE (reference sequence). The CDR3 extends over 15 amino acids. Trimming stripped 4 bases from V and 8 bases from J, with 19 bases between.